Here is one T cell receptor beta chain with its context. Its antigen is not identified. Using immunoSEQ multiplex PCR, the repertoire was profiled, and TCRdb retains in-frame clones only, with some absent. The data contain around 75,000 clones, roughly 73% of them seen just once; the ten biggest clones take up less than 5.5%. This entry is derived from a study of vaccination effects on CD4 cells after COVID-19. Study details: Vaccination followed sampling of two convalescent patients by 16 days and one week respectively.

This CDR3 region has 22 residues. CDR1 is LNHDA and CDR2 is SQIVND in the germline V gene (reference sequence). Unmatched junction bases numbered 23, after V lost 3 bases and J lost 0 bases. Sequencing in the ViraFEST assay came after antigen-specific CD4+ T cells had been expanded with viral peptide pools, which were used to stimulate PBMC. It was after approximately 11 days of culture that CD4+ T cells were isolated. Infection dated between March and December 2020, before the Alpha, Beta and Delta variants reached the United States. The source material was CD4+ T cells from PBMCs cultured with HIV peptides, sampled before COVID-19 vaccination. Subset of the sample: HIV-1 Nef peptide pool negative control/reference culture. This sequence was found in a human donor who had a prior SARS-CoV-2 infection. The chain couples TRBV19 to TRBJ2-1; 7 bases fit TRBD2. The DNA for the CDR3 is TGTGCCAGTAGTATGAAACTAGCGACTGCCCAAAGGGCTTCTCTCTCCTACAATGAGCAGTTCTTC. It translates to CASSMKLATAQRASLSYNEQFF.